This is a list of T cell receptor beta chains from one sample in a study of high-grade serous ovarian cancer treatment subgroups. Clones were read by immunoSEQ multiplex PCR, and TCRdb kept only the in-frame ones, dropping some. The top ten hold less than 11% of the sample, which has roughly 6,000 clones, 70% to 80% seen once. The sequenced sample was tumor tissue. All receptors derive from a human donor with high-grade serous ovarian cancer. CDR3s include the opening cysteine and the closing phenylalanine or tryptophan. A D gene is named only where the DNA matches it firmly. Size values are once, few and many counts, or a class for expanded clones, and some rows have none.

clone size,V gene,D gene,J gene,CDR3 DNA,CDR3 protein
.,TRBV7-2,.,TRBJ2-7,TGTGCCAGCACGACTATGATGGGCTACGAGCAGTACTTC,CASTTMMGYEQYF
.,TRBV5-6,.,TRBJ2-3,TGTGCCAGCCTTTCAGGGGGGGGAACAGATACGCAGTATTTT,CASLSGGGTDTQYF
.,TRBV7-6,.,TRBJ1-1,TGTGCCAGCAGCCAGGGGCACACTGAAGCTTTCTTT,CASSQGHTEAFF
few,TRBV10-3,.,TRBJ1-4,TGTGCCATCAGTGAGGCCGGGGAAGGAGAAAAACTGTTTTTT,CAISEAGEGEKLFF
few,TRBV5-1,.,TRBJ1-1,TGCGCCAGCAGCCCTCTATGGGCTTTCTTT,CASSPLWAFF
.,TRBV20-1,TRBD1,TRBJ1-2,TGCAGTGCGGCGCGACAGGGGAACACCTTC,CSAARQGNTF
.,TRBV5-5,.,TRBJ2-3,TGTGCCAGCAGCCCAGACAACACAGATACGCAGTATTTT,CASSPDNTDTQYF
few,TRBV6-9,.,TRBJ1-2,TGTGCCAGCAGTTATTCGCCAATCTATGGCTACACCTTC,CASSYSPIYGYTF
.,TRBV5-1,.,TRBJ2-6,TGCGCCAGCGCACTAGAACGGTTCACAAAGTCGGGCAACGTCCTGACTTTC,CASALERFTKSGNVLTF
.,TRBV28,.,TRBJ2-5,TGTGCCAGCAGTCCGCCGGGACTTCCACAAGAGACCCAGTACTTC,CASSPPGLPQETQYF
.,TRBV10-3,.,TRBJ2-7,TGTGCCATCAGTGAGTTTGAGCCTCCCTCCTACGAGCAGTACTTC,CAISEFEPPSYEQYF
.,TRBV5-1,TRBD1,TRBJ2-2,TGCGCCAGCACCAGACAGGGCCCGAACACCGGGGAGCTGTTTTTT,CASTRQGPNTGELFF
.,TRBV11-2,.,TRBJ2-1,TGTGCCAGCAGCCCCGCGGACAATGAGCAGTTCTTC,CASSPADNEQFF
.,TRBV28,.,TRBJ2-5,TGTGCCAGCAGTATCCCCGGGACACCTCAAGAGACCCAGTACTTC,CASSIPGTPQETQYF
.,TRBV6-5,.,TRBJ1-2,TGTGCCAGCACCCCGGGAGGGGGAAACTATGGCTACACCTTC,CASTPGGGNYGYTF
.,TRBV7-8,TRBD2,TRBJ2-7,TGTGCCAGCAGTCCGAGCGGGAGGACAACCTACGAGCAGTACTTC,CASSPSGRTTYEQYF
once,TRBV28,.,TRBJ2-7,TGTGCCAGCAGTCCCCCCGGGACACCCCTCTACGAGCAGTACTTC,CASSPPGTPLYEQYF
.,TRBV29-1,.,TRBJ1-2,TGCAGCGTTGACCCGGGCTACACCTTC,CSVDPGYTF
once,TRBV6-5,.,TRBJ1-6,TGTGCCAGCAGTTACTCTCGCCTCGGAGGCAATTCACCCCTCCACTTT,CASSYSRLGGNSPLHF
once,TRBV5-1,TRBD2,TRBJ2-2,TGCGCCAGCAGCTTCTGGGGAGGAGCGGGAGGTGAAACCGGGGAGCTGTTTTTT,CASSFWGGAGGETGELFF
.,TRBV28,.,TRBJ1-2,TGTGCCAGCAGTCTTCCCGGGATTCCCACCCCAGGCTACACCTTC,CASSLPGIPTPGYTF
once,TRBV11-2,TRBD1,TRBJ2-2,TGTGCCAGCAGCTTATTACCAACTAGGACAGGGGTGAACGGGGAGCTGTTTTTT,CASSLLPTRTGVNGELFF
.,TRBV27,TRBD2,TRBJ2-7,TGTGCCAGCAGTTTTGGGGGGGGGTACGAGCAGTACTTC,CASSFGGGYEQYF
once,TRBV11-2,TRBD1,TRBJ2-1,TGTGCCAGCAGCTTAGCGCAGGGGGCGTCTGAGCAGTTCTTC,CASSLAQGASEQFF
.,TRBV2,.,TRBJ2-5,TGTGCCAGCGGGGGCGGTTTTTTCCAAGAGACCCAGTACTTC,CASGGGFFQETQYF
.,TRBV29-1,.,TRBJ1-5,TGCAGCGTTGCAGGCGATAGCAATCAGCCCCAGCATTTT,CSVAGDSNQPQHF
once,TRBV28,TRBD1,TRBJ2-7,TGTGCCAGCAGTTTAGTTGTAGGGGGCGACTACGAGCAGTACTTC,CASSLVVGGDYEQYF
.,TRBV7-9,.,TRBJ2-1,TGTGCCAGCAGCTCCCGACGAGGCAATGAGCAGTTCTTC,CASSSRRGNEQFF
.,TRBV5-6,.,TRBJ2-3,TGTGCCAGCAGCTCCCTCGGGGGAGGAACAAATACGCAGTATTTT,CASSSLGGGTNTQYF
.,TRBV5-6,.,TRBJ2-7,TGTGCCAGCCAGCTTTCCAGGCGGCAGGGGGGAACCTACGAGCAGTACTTC,CASQLSRRQGGTYEQYF
few,TRBV27,.,TRBJ2-1,TGTGTAGTCGGGGCCGGCTCCTACAATGAGCAGTTCTTC,CVVGAGSYNEQFF
.,TRBV7-2,TRBD1,TRBJ2-3,TGTGCCAGCAGCTTAGTAGGGGGACAGGCAGATACGCAGTATTTT,CASSLVGGQADTQYF